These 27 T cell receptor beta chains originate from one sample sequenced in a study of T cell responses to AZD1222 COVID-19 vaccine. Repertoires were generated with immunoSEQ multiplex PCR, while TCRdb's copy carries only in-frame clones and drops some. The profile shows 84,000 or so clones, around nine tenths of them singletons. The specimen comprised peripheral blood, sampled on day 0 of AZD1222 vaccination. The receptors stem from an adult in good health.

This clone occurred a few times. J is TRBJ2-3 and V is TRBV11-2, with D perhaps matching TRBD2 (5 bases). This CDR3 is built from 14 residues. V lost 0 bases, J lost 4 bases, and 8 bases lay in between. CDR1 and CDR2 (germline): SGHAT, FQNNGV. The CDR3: CASSLDPGADTQYF. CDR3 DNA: TGTGCCAGCAGCTTAGATCCCGGGGCAGATACGCAGTATTTT.

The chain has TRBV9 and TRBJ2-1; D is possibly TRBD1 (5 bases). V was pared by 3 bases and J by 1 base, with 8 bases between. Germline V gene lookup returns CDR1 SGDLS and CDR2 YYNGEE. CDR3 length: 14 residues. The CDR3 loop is CASSATGSYNEQFF. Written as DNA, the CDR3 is TGTGCCAGCAGCGCCACAGGATCCTACAATGAGCAGTTCTTC.

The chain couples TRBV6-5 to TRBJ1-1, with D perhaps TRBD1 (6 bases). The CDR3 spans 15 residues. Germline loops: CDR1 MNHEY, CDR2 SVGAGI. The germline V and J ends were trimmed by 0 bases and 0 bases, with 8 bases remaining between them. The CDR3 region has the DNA TGTGCCAGCAGTTACTCGGGGGCCTTGAACACTGAAGCTTTCTTT. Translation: CASSYSGALNTEAFF.

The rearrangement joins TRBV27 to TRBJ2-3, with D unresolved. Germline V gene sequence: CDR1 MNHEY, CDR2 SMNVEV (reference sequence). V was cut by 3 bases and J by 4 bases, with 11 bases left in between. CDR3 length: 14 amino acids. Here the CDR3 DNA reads TGTGCCAGCAGTTTCTGGCAGTCCGCAGATACGCAGTATTTT. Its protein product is CASSFWQSADTQYF.

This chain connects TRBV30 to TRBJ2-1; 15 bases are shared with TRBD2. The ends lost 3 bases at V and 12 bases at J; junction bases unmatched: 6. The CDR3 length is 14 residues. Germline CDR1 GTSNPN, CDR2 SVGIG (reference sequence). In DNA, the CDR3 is TGTGCCTGGAGGGGACTAGCGGGAGGCTGGGGGCAGTTCTTC. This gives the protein CAWRGLAGGWGQFF.

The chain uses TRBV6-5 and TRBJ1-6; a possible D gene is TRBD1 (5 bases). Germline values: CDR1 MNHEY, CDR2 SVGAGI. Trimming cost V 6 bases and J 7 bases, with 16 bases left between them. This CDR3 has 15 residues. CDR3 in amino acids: CASSPGRIMNSPLHF. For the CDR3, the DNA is TGTGCCAGCAGCCCGGGACGTATTATGAATTCACCCCTCCACTTT.

Written as DNA, the CDR3 is TGTGCCAGCAGTCCCCCGACGCCTATCGTGGGCACTGAAGCTTTCTTT. Residues: CASSPPTPIVGTEAFF. The chain is built from TRBV6-2 or TRBV6-3 and TRBJ1-1; no definite D call. V was shortened by 5 bases and J by 4 bases, with 20 bases between the two germline ends. Germline CDR1 and CDR2: MNHEY and SVGEGT. The CDR3 extends over 16 amino acids.

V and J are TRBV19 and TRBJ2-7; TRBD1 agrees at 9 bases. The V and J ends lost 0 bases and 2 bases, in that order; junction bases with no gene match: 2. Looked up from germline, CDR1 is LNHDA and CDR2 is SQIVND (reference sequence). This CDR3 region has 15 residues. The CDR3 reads CASSIEQGATYEQYF. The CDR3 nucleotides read TGTGCCAGTAGTATAGAACAGGGGGCGACCTACGAGCAGTACTTC.

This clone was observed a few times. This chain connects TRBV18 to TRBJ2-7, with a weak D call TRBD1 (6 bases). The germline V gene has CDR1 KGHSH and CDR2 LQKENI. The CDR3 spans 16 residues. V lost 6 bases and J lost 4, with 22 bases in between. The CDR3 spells CASSPLPPGQHYEQYF. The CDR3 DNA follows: TGTGCCAGCTCTCCATTACCTCCGGGACAACATTACGAGCAGTACTTC.

The CDR3 here is CASLHTGAGGYGQGYTF. CDR3 nucleotide sequence: TGTGCCAGCCTCCACACGGGTGCTGGCGGATATGGACAGGGCTACACCTTC. The chain uses TRBV7-9 and TRBJ1-2; D is perhaps TRBD1 (6 bases). Germline CDR1 SEHNR, CDR2 FQNEAQ (reference sequence). The CDR3 length is 17 residues. V was clipped by 8 bases and J by 8 bases, with 30 bases between them.

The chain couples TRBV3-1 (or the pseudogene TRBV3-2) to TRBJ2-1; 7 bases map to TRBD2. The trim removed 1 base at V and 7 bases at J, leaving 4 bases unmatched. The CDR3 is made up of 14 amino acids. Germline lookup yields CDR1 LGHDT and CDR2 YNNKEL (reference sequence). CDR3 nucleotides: TGTGCCAGCAGCCAAGTGGGGGAGGGGAATGAGCAGTTCTTC. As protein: CASSQVGEGNEQFF.

CDR3 coding DNA: TGTGCCACCCGACTAGCGGGACCCTTGGGTGAGCAGTTCTTC. As protein: CATRLAGPLGEQFF. The chain links TRBV25-1 to TRBJ2-1; 11 bases line up with TRBD2. The CDR3 is 14 amino acids. Germline V gives CDR1 MGHDK, CDR2 SYGVNS. The J segment lost 9 bases and the V segment lost 10 bases, leaving 11 bases of the junction unmatched.

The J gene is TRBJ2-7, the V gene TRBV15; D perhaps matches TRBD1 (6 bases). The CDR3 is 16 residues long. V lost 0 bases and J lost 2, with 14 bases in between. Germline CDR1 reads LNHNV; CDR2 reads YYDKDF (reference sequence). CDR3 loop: CATSRDGDRSAYEQYF. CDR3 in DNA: TGTGCCACCAGCAGAGACGGAGACAGGTCGGCCTACGAGCAGTACTTC.

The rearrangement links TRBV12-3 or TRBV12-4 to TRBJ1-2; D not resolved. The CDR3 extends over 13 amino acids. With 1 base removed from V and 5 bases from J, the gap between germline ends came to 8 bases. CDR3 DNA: TGTGCCAGCAGTTTAGTCGGTGGTTATGGCTACACCTTC. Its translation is CASSLVGGYGYTF.

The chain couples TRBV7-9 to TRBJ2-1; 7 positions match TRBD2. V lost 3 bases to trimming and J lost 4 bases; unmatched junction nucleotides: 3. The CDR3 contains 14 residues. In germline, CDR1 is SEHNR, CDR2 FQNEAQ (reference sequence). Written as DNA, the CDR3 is TGTGCCAGCAGCTTCCCGGGACTATACAATGAGCAGTTCTTC. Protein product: CASSFPGLYNEQFF.

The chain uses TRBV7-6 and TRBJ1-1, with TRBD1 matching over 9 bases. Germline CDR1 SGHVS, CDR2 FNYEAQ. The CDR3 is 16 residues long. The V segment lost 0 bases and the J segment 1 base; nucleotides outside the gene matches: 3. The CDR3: CASSLAETGGNTEAFF. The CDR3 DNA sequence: TGTGCCAGCAGCTTAGCTGAGACAGGGGGGAACACTGAAGCTTTCTTT. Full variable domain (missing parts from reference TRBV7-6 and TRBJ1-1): GAGVSQSPRYKVTKRGQDVALRCDPISGHVSLYWYRQALGQGPEFLTYFNYEAQQDKSGLPNDRFSAERPEGSISTLTIQRTEQRDSAMYRCASSLAETGGNTEAFFGQGTRLTVV.

CDR3 bases: TGTGCCAGCAGTGACAGGGGGATCTATAATTCACCCCTCCACTTT. Amino acid sequence: CASSDRGIYNSPLHF. The chain links TRBV2 to TRBJ1-6; 7 nucleotides align to TRBD1. The length of the CDR3 is 15 residues. Losses at the gene ends were 3 bases for V and 3 bases for J; bases not matched to a gene: 2. CDR1 SNHLY and CDR2 FYNNEI come from the germline V gene.

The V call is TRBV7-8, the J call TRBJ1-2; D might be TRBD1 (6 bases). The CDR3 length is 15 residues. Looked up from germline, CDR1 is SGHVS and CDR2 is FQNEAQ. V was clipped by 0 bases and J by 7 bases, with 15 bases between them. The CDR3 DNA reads TGTGCCAGCAGCTTAGCGCACAGGGTTCTAGGTGGCTACACCTTC. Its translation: CASSLAHRVLGGYTF.

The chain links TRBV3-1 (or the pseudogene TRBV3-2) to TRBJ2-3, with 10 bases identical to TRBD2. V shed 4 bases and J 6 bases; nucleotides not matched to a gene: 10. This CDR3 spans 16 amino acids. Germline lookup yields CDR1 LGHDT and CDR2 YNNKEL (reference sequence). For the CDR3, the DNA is TGTGCCAGCAGCCGGTTAGCGGGAGGCGGGCGGGATACGCAGTATTTT. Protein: CASSRLAGGGRDTQYF.

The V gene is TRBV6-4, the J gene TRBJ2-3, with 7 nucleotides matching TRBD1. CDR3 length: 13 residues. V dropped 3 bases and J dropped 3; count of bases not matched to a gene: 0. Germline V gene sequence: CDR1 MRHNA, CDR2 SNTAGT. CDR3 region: CASSEQGTDTQYF. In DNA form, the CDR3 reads TGTGCCAGCAGTGAACAGGGGACAGATACGCAGTATTTT.

In DNA, the CDR3 is TGTGCCAGTAACCTCGGTCGCGTTCGCACAGATACGCAGTATTTT. Its translation is CASNLGRVRTDTQYF. V and J are TRBV19 and TRBJ2-3; unclear D gene. Germline CDR1 LNHDA, CDR2 SQIVND (reference sequence). This CDR3 is built from 15 residues. V gave up 7 bases and J gave up 1 base, with 15 bases separating them.

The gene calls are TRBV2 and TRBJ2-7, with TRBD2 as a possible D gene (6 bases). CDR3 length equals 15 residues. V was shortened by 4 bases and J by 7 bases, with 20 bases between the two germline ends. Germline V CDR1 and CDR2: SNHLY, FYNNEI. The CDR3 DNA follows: TGTGCCAGCAGTGTAGCGGCGTCCCTCCTCGGAGAGCAGTACTTC. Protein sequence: CASSVAASLLGEQYF.

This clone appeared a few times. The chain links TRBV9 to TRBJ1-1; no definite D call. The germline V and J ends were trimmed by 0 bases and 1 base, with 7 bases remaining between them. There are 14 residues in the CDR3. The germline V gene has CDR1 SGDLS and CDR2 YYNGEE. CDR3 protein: CASSVDVRNTEAFF. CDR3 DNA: TGTGCCAGCAGCGTAGACGTTAGGAACACTGAAGCTTTCTTT.

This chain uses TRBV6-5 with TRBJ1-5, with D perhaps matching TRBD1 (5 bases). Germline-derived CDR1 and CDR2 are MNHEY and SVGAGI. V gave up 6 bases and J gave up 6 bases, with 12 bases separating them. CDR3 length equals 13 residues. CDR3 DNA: TGTGCCAGCAGCCTCAGGGCTCGTCAGCCCCAGCATTTT. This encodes CASSLRARQPQHF.

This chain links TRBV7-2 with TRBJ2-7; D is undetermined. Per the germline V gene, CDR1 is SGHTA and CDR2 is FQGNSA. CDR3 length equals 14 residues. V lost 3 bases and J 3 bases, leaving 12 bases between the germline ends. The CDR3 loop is CASSFGLVSYEQYF. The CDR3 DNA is TGTGCCAGCAGCTTTGGGCTAGTTAGCTACGAGCAGTACTTC.

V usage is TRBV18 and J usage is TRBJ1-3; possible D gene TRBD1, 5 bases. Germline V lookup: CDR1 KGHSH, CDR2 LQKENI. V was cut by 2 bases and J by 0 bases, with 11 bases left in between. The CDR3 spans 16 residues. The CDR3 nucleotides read TGTGCCAGCTCACCAGGGACGGCCCTCTCTGGAAACACCATATATTTT. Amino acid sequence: CASSPGTALSGNTIYF. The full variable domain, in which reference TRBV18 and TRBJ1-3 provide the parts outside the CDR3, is NAGVMQNPRHLVRRRGQEARLRCSPMKGHSHVYWYRQLPEEGLKFMVYLQKENIIDESGMPKERFSAEFPKEGPSILRIQQVVRGDSAAYFCASSPGTALSGNTIYFGEGSWLTVV.

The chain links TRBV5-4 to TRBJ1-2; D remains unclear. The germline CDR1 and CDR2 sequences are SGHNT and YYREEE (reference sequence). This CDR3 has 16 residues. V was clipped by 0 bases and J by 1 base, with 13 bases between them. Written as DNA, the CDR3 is TGTGCCAGCAGCTTGGGAAGGGCTGGCAGTAACTATGGCTACACCTTC. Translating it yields CASSLGRAGSNYGYTF.